The 9 T cell receptor beta chains listed next were all sequenced from one sample in a study of T cells in Graves' hyperthyroidism and ophthalmopathy. Researchers amplified the TCR beta CDR3 regions from RNA transcripts. HTBI primers were the set used in a first-round RT-PCR of the TCR CDR3. TCRdb reprocessed the multiplex PCR reads with MiXCR, giving one entry per CDR3 protein. Here the sample spans about 610,000 distinct CDR3 sequences, 14% to 15% being singletons. Sequenced input: blood. These receptors were obtained from a woman in her forties with Graves' ophthalmopathy.

V gene TRBV5-1 combines with J gene TRBJ2-7; D possibly corresponds to TRBD2 (5 bases). With 1 base removed from V and 2 bases from J, the gap between germline ends came to 13 bases. In germline, CDR1 is SGHRS, CDR2 YFSETQ. The CDR3 spans 15 residues. The CDR3 DNA reads as TGCGCCAGCAGCTTGCAACCGGGAAATACCTACGAGCAGTACTTC. Protein product: CASSLQPGNTYEQYF.

This clonotype was detected a few times. The chain joins TRBV30 to TRBJ1-3; D is possibly TRBD1 (6 bases). Germline-derived CDR1 and CDR2 are GTSNPN and SVGIG (reference sequence). Between the trimmed V and J ends, which lost 2 bases and 4 bases, there was a span of 18 bases. CDR3 length: 16 amino acids. CDR3 sequence: CAWSPLLGQRGNTIYF. CDR3 bases: TGTGCCTGGAGTCCCCTCCTCGGACAGAGGGGAAACACCATATATTTT.

V gene TRBV19 combines with J gene TRBJ1-5; TRBD1 matches at 8 bases. The germline CDR1 and CDR2 sequences are LNHDA and SQIVND (reference sequence). The J segment lost 6 bases and the V segment lost 6 bases, leaving 7 bases of the junction unmatched. The CDR3 is 14 residues long. CDR3 bases: TGTGCCAGTAGGACGACAGGGGTAGGTCAGCCCCAGCATTTT. This sequence encodes CASRTTGVGQPQHF.

This clonotype showed up just a few times. The chain links TRBV7-2 to TRBJ2-7; TRBD1 matches at 7 bases. V shed 3 bases, J shed 6 bases, and the junction held 8 bases outside the gene matches. CDR1 and CDR2 from the germline V gene are SGHTA and FQGNSA. This CDR3 is 14 amino acids long. The CDR3 bases are TGTGCCAGCAGCTTTTCAGGGGGACCCTCCGAGCAGTACTTC. This encodes CASSFSGGPSEQYF.

On this clonotype: A read error may be the cause here, since a much bigger clone is one base away. As the CDR3 is not closed by the conserved phenylalanine or tryptophan, this likely results from a read error. This chain joins TRBV5-6 and TRBJ1-1, with TRBD1 matching 8 bases. This CDR3 is built from 14 residues. CDR1 SGHDT and CDR2 YYEEEE come from the germline V gene. CDR3 bases: TGTGCCAGCATCTTGACAGGGGTGGGAACTGAAGCTTTCCTT. Translated, it gives CASILTGVGTEAFL.

The sample holds many counts of this clonotype. Here the CDR3 DNA reads TGTGCCACCAGTGGCAGAGGGGTCTCTGGGGCCAACGTCCTGACTTTC. Amino acid sequence: CATSGRGVSGANVLTF. The genes are TRBV24-1 and TRBJ2-6, with D perhaps being TRBD1 or TRBD2 (5 bases each). This CDR3 spans 16 amino acids. V lost 5 bases to trimming and J lost 0 bases, with 10 bases between them. Germline V CDR1 and CDR2: KGHDR, SFDVKD.

This clonotype was counted between two and nine times. The chain recombines TRBV6-5 with TRBJ1-3; D remains unclear. Germline V gene data show CDR1 as MNHEY and CDR2 as SVGAGI. The CDR3 length is 16 residues. V shed 2 bases and J shed 0 bases, with 11 bases lying between them. In nucleotides, the CDR3 is TGTGCCAGCAGTTACGAGCGACGGGCCTCTGGAAACACCATATATTTT. Protein: CASSYERRASGNTIYF.

This clonotype was counted many times. V gene TRBV7-8 combines with J gene TRBJ1-1, with 7 bases matching TRBD1. CDR1 and CDR2 (germline): SGHVS, FQNEAQ. Unmatched junction bases numbered 6, after V lost 5 bases and J lost 0 bases. This CDR3 is 15 amino acids long. The CDR3 coding sequence is TGTGCCAGCAGCGTAACAGGGGTCATGAACACTGAAGCTTTCTTT. Translated: CASSVTGVMNTEAFF. The full variable domain, in which reference TRBV7-8 and TRBJ1-1 provide the parts outside the CDR3, is GAGVSQSPRYKVAKRGQDVALRCDPISGHVSLFWYQQALGQGPEFLTYFQNEAQLDKSGLPSDRFFAERPEGSVSTLKIQRTQQEDSAVYLCASSVTGVMNTEAFFGQGTRLTVV.

The rearrangement links TRBV7-9 to TRBJ2-7; no definite D call. The CDR3 has 15 residues. The germline V gene encodes CDR1 SEHNR and CDR2 FQNEAQ (reference sequence). Between the trimmed V and J ends, which lost 6 bases and 0 bases, there was a span of 15 bases. CDR3 nucleotides: TGTGCCAGCAGTTATCCCTCTACCCCCTCCTACGAGCAGTACTTC. Protein sequence: CASSYPSTPSYEQYF.